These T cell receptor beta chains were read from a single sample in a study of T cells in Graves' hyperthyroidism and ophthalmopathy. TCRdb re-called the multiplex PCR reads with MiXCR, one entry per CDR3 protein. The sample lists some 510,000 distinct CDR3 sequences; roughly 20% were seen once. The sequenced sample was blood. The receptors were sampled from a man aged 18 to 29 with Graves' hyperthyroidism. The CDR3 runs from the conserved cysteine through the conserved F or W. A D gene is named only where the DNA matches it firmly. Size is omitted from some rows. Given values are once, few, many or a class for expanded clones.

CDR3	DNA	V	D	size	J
CASSEEGDRNNQPQHF	TGTGCCAGCAGTGAAGAGGGGGATAGGAACAATCAGCCCCAGCATTTT	TRBV6-1	.	many	TRBJ1-5
CASSFTPGPRRTEAFF	TGTGCCAGCAGTTTCACCCCCGGGCCCCGAAGGACTGAAGCTTTCTTT	TRBV12-3/TRBV12-4	.	many	TRBJ1-1
CASSQDRGEAFF	TGTGCCAGCAGTCAAGACAGGGGTGAAGCTTTCTTT	TRBV6-1	TRBD1	many	TRBJ1-1
CASSLSYLDRGHEQYF	TGTGCCAGCAGTTTATCCTACCTGGACAGGGGGCACGAGCAGTACTTC	TRBV28	TRBD1	.	TRBJ2-7
CASSLTSHEQYF	TGCGCCAGCAGCTTGACCAGCCACGAGCAGTACTTC	TRBV5-1	.	many	TRBJ2-7
CASSYSAARGNTIYF	TGTGCCAGCAGTTACTCGGCAGCACGTGGAAACACCATATATTTT	TRBV6-5	.	many	TRBJ1-3
CASSIYGQGGHRNQPQHF	TGTGCCAGTAGTATCTACGGGCAGGGGGGCCATCGCAATCAGCCCCAGCATTTT	TRBV19	TRBD1	many	TRBJ1-5
CASSYLRLAPNTGELFF	TGTGCCAGCAGTTATCTTCGACTAGCTCCGAACACCGGGGAGCTGTTTTTT	TRBV6-2/TRBV6-3	TRBD2	.	TRBJ2-2
CASSEQTGNQGTQYF	TGTGCCAGCAGTGAACAGACAGGAAACCAAGGGACCCAGTACTTC	TRBV6-1	.	few	TRBJ2-5
CASRAVRRNTEAFF	TGTGCCAGCAGAGCCGTGAGGAGGAACACTGAAGCTTTCTTT	TRBV28	.	many	TRBJ1-1
CAITGVRETQYF	TGTGCCATAACAGGGGTAAGAGAGACCCAGTACTTC	TRBV28	TRBD1	.	TRBJ2-5
CASSQAMVSGLAGPETQYF	TGCGCCAGCAGCCAAGCCATGGTTTCGGGACTAGCGGGCCCAGAGACCCAGTACTTC	TRBV4-1	TRBD2	.	TRBJ2-5
CATQDSLNQPQHF	TGTGCCACCCAGGACAGCCTCAATCAGCCCCAGCATTTT	TRBV10-3	.	many	TRBJ1-5
CAWRPGALRSTGELFF	TGTGCCTGGAGACCAGGGGCGTTAAGGAGCACCGGGGAGCTGTTTTTT	TRBV30	.	.	TRBJ2-2
CASSTIFNQETQYF	TGTGCCAGCAGTACGATATTTAACCAAGAGACCCAGTACTTC	TRBV28	.	once	TRBJ2-5
CASSLSSARDEQYF	TGTGCCAGCAGTTTGTCCAGCGCCCGAGACGAGCAGTACTTC	TRBV28	.	many	TRBJ2-7
CASKYQETQYF	TGTGCCAGCAAGTACCAAGAGACCCAGTACTTC	TRBV2	.	many	TRBJ2-5
CAWSVWTGGSGYTF	TGTGCCTGGAGTGTTTGGACAGGGGGCTCTGGCTACACCTTC	TRBV30	TRBD1	many	TRBJ1-2
CASSTGSEQYF	TGTGCCAGCTCGACGGGCAGCGAGCAGTACTTC	TRBV7-9	.	.	TRBJ2-7
CASSLGSGSVIF	TGTGCCAGCAGTTTAGGTAGCGGGAGTGTAATCTTC	TRBV28	TRBD2	.	TRBJ2-7
CATSSKGTGNQPQHF	TGTGCCACCAGCAGTAAGGGTACCGGCAATCAGCCCCAGCATTTT	TRBV15	.	few	TRBJ1-5
CASSLAVSRQETQYF	TGTGCCAGCAGTTTGGCCGTGAGCCGACAAGAGACCCAGTACTTC	TRBV12-3/TRBV12-4	.	few	TRBJ2-5
CASTVTGGTYEQYF	TGTGCCAGCACTGTCACAGGGGGAACATACGAGCAGTACTTC	TRBV11-2	TRBD1	many	TRBJ2-7
CASSPRTGVVQPQHF	TGTGCCAGTAGTCCCCGGACAGGGGTTGTTCAGCCCCAGCATTTT	TRBV19	TRBD1	many	TRBJ1-5
CASTSNDRGAYF	TGTGCCAGCACCTCAAACGACAGGGGGGCGTACTTC	TRBV6-2/TRBV6-3	TRBD1	.	TRBJ2-7
CASSLGGVGQPQHF	TGTGCCAGCAGCTTAGGTGGAGTGGGTCAGCCCCAGCATTTT	TRBV28	.	many	TRBJ1-5
CASRDGGGNTEAFF	TGTGCCAGCAGGGATGGAGGCGGGAACACTGAAGCTTTCTTT	TRBV27	.	many	TRBJ1-1
CASGPAEYGYTF	TGTGCTAGTGGCCCCGCGGAATATGGCTACACCTTC	TRBV12-5	.	many	TRBJ1-2
CSAGRGLSSDEQYF	TGCAGTGCGGGAAGGGGGCTGTCTTCCGACGAGCAGTACTTC	TRBV20-1	TRBD1	many	TRBJ2-7
CASSQDKTSRYEQYF	TGTGCCAGCAGCCAGGATAAGACTAGCAGATACGAGCAGTACTTC	TRBV4-2	TRBD2	.	TRBJ2-7
CASSFPGQDEYGYTF	TGTGCCAGCAGCTTCCCGGGACAGGATGAATATGGCTACACCTTC	TRBV13	TRBD1	many	TRBJ1-2
CATPSASGRAGTGELFF	TGTGCCACCCCGTCGGCTAGCGGGAGGGCCGGCACCGGGGAGCTGTTTTTT	TRBV2	TRBD2	.	TRBJ2-2
CAISESKILNTGELFF	TGTGCCATCAGTGAGTCGAAGATTCTGAACACCGGGGAGCTGTTTTTT	TRBV10-3	.	many	TRBJ2-2
CASTYREGVAFF	TGCGCCAGCACCTACAGGGAAGGTGTGGCTTTCTTT	TRBV4-1	.	few	TRBJ1-1
CASSLVKLGQGNTGELFF	TGTGCCAGCAGCTTAGTTAAGCTCGGACAGGGTAACACCGGGGAGCTGTTTTTT	TRBV11-2	TRBD1	many	TRBJ2-2
CAVLGDTEAFF	TGTGCAGTGTTGGGCGACACTGAAGCTTTCTTT	TRBV28	.	many	TRBJ1-1
CASSYSGQPYGYTF	TGTGCCAGCAGTTACTCAGGGCAACCCTATGGCTACACCTTC	TRBV6-5	.	many	TRBJ1-2
CAWSGQRDAEEQYF	TGTGCCTGGAGTGGGCAACGAGATGCGGAGGAGCAGTACTTC	TRBV30	.	few	TRBJ2-7
CASSGQGGYGYTF	TGTGCTAGTTCCGGACAGGGGGGCTATGGCTACACCTTC	TRBV12-5	TRBD1	many	TRBJ1-2